The clone carrying this T cell receptor (beta chain) occurred once. The target antigen is unknown. The sample belongs to a study of shared clonotypes between healthy human individuals. Regarding the study as a whole: Generation probability values for non-shared clonotypes were lower than those for clonotypes shared by all four donors.

Selected positively for CCR7 and CD45RO-negative, naive CD8 cells excluded terminally differentiated effector memory CD45RA+ cells. V lost 7 bases and J lost 6, with 19 bases in between. Germline-derived CDR1 and CDR2 are MNHEY and SVGAGI. The CDR3 is 15 residues long. This was a deep-level run. Sequencing was performed with immunoSEQ multiplex PCR; in TCRdb, only in-frame clones are kept and a portion is missing. The sample shows about 680,000 clones, roughly nine tenths of them seen only once. The J gene is TRBJ2-1, the V gene TRBV6-5; D might be TRBD1 or TRBD2, each matching 6 bases. Sample: naive CD8+ T cells sorted from blood. The origin of this receptor is a man in his thirties or forties in good health. This CDR3 reads CASKQGVKGGNEQFF. The CDR3 DNA reads as TGTGCCAGCAAGCAAGGGGTAAAGGGGGGCAATGAGCAGTTCTTC.